Listed below are T cell receptor beta chains from one sample, sequenced in a study of T cell changes during pregnancy in multiple sclerosis. The protocol was immunoSEQ multiplex PCR, while the TCRdb copy is restricted to in-frame clones and leaves out a portion. The repertoire holds fewer than 80,000 clones, with over 85% as singletons. This specimen consisted of CD4+ T cells from peripheral blood mononuclear cells, obtained after pregnancy. Receptors were obtained from a female donor with multiple sclerosis, enrolled in a pregnancy study. Each CDR3 is given with its conserved first and last residue. Each record gives: V gene, clone size, J gene, D gene, CDR3 DNA, CDR3 protein. D genes are given only for firm matches. Clone size is not always given. Where it is, it says once, few, many or a class for expanded clones.

V: TRBV15
size: -
J: TRBJ2-1
D: -
DNA: TGTGCCACCAGCAGAGATTGGGGCGGTTCCTACAATGAGCAGTTCTTC
CDR3: CATSRDWGGSYNEQFF

V: TRBV5-6
size: -
J: TRBJ1-2
D: -
DNA: TGTGCCAGCAGCTTGGGGCGCGGTGGTAGTTATGGCTACACCTTC
CDR3: CASSLGRGGSYGYTF

V: TRBV19
size: -
J: TRBJ2-2
D: TRBD2
DNA: TGTGCCAGTAGTAGACGGGGACTAGCGTCTAACACCGGGGAGCTGTTTTTT
CDR3: CASSRRGLASNTGELFF

V: TRBV2
size: -
J: TRBJ1-2
D: TRBD1
DNA: TGTGCCAGCAGAGAAACTACACTGGGACAGGATAACTATGGCTACACCTTC
CDR3: CASRETTLGQDNYGYTF

V: TRBV28
size: -
J: TRBJ2-7
D: TRBD1
DNA: TGTGCCAGCAGTAGGGACAGCTACGAGCAGTACTTC
CDR3: CASSRDSYEQYF

V: TRBV15
size: -
J: TRBJ2-5
D: TRBD1
DNA: TGTGCCACCAGCAGAGTCGGCCTCCTGGACAGGGGAGAGACCCAGTACTTC
CDR3: CATSRVGLLDRGETQYF

V: TRBV4-1
size: once
J: TRBJ2-7
D: -
DNA: TGCGCCACCCGATATAAACAGGGCTCCTACGAGCAGTACTTC
CDR3: CATRYKQGSYEQYF

V: TRBV10-3
size: -
J: TRBJ2-7
D: TRBD1
DNA: TGTGCCATCACTAGGGGACAGGGAGGTTCCTACGAGCAGTACTTC
CDR3: CAITRGQGGSYEQYF

V: TRBV5-1
size: -
J: TRBJ2-1
D: TRBD2
DNA: TGCGCCAGCACGACTAGCGGATACAATGAGCAGTTCTTC
CDR3: CASTTSGYNEQFF

V: TRBV28
size: -
J: TRBJ1-4
D: -
DNA: TGTGCCAGCAGTTTAGGGGGGGAGGAGGAAAAACTGTTTTTT
CDR3: CASSLGGEEEKLFF

V: TRBV9
size: -
J: TRBJ2-5
D: -
DNA: TGTGCCAGCAGCCTAGACTGGGGCGGGGAGGAGACCCAGTACTTC
CDR3: CASSLDWGGEETQYF

V: TRBV4-2
size: -
J: TRBJ2-2
D: TRBD1
DNA: TGTGCCAGCAGCCTCGGGACAGGGGGCGAATCCGGGGAGCTGTTTTTT
CDR3: CASSLGTGGESGELFF

V: TRBV5-4
size: -
J: TRBJ2-1
D: -
DNA: TGTGCCAGCAGCTTGGAGTACACCCAAGAGTTCTTC
CDR3: CASSLEYTQEFF

V: TRBV19
size: -
J: TRBJ2-1
D: -
DNA: TGTGCCAGTAGTGGTCTAGCGCGCAGGGATGAGCAGTTCTTC
CDR3: CASSGLARRDEQFF

V: TRBV14
size: -
J: TRBJ2-7
D: TRBD1
DNA: TGTGCCAGCAGCCCTCGCATCCGAGACAGGGGGAACGAGCAGTACTTC
CDR3: CASSPRIRDRGNEQYF

V: TRBV27
size: -
J: TRBJ2-2
D: -
DNA: TGTGCCAGCACCTATAGTCGGACCGGGGAGCTGTTTTTT
CDR3: CASTYSRTGELFF

V: TRBV4-2
size: -
J: TRBJ1-3
D: TRBD1
DNA: TGTGCCAGCAGCCAAGATCGTTCGGGAGGGGGACAGCGAAACACCATATATTTT
CDR3: CASSQDRSGGGQRNTIYF